This TCR beta chain was retrieved from a study of tumor and adjacent non-tumor tissue in lung cancer. About the study: Samples averaged roughly 4.2 million productive TCRbeta reads each. Findings and caveats of the study: Tumor tissue had significantly higher TCR diversity than normal lung.

V was pared by 1 base and J by 7 bases, with 7 bases between. Germline loops: CDR1 MGHRA, CDR2 YSYEKL. The length of the CDR3 is 12 residues. The template was RNA from unsorted bulk tissue. The normal lung tissue was taken more than 3 cm from the tumor edge. Donors were chemotherapy-naive, newly diagnosed lung cancer surgical patients in China, August–late 2014. This clonotype is labeled medium-sized. Its antigen is undetermined. The library came from three nested PCR rounds adapted from ARM-PCR protocols. MiXCR was run by TCRdb on the multiplex PCR reads, yielding one entry per CDR3 protein. The sample contains about 98,000 distinct CDR3 sequences, 75% to 85% of which appear only once.

This TCR derives from a man in his 60s with small cell lung cancer. The specimen was distant non-tumor lung tissue. The rearrangement uses TRBV4-1 and TRBJ1-1; D gene ambiguous. CDR3 loop: CASSQGADEAFF. The DNA for the CDR3 is TGCGCCAGCAGCCAAGGGGCAGATGAAGCTTTCTTT.